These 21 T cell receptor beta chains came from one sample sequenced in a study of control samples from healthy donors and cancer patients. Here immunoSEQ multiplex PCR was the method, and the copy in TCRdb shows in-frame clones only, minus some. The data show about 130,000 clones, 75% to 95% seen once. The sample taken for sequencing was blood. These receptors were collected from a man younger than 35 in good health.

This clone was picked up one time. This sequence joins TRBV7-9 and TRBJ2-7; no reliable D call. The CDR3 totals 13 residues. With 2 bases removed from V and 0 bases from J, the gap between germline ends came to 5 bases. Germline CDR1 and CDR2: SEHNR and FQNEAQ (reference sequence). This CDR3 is CASSLTDSYEQYF. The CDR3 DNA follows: TGTGCCAGCAGCTTAACAGACTCCTACGAGCAGTACTTC.

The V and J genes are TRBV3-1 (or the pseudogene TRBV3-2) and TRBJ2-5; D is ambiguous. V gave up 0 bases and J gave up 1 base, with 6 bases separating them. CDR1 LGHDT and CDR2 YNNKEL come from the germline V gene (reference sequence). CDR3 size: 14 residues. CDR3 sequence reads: CASSQDVSQETQYF. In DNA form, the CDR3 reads TGTGCCAGCAGCCAAGATGTTAGCCAAGAGACCCAGTACTTC.

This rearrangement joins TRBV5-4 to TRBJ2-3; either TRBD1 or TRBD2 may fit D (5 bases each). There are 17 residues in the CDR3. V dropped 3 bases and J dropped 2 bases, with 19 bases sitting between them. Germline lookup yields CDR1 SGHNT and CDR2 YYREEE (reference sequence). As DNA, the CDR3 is TGTGCCAGCAGCTGGGGACGGCAAGATCCAAACACAGATACGCAGTATTTT. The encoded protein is CASSWGRQDPNTDTQYF.

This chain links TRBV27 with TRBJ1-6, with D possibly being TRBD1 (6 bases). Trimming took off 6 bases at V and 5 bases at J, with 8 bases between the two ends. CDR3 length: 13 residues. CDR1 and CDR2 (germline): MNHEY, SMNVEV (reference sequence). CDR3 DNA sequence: TGTGCCAGCAGCCGACAGGATAATTCACCCCTCCACTTT. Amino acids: CASSRQDNSPLHF.

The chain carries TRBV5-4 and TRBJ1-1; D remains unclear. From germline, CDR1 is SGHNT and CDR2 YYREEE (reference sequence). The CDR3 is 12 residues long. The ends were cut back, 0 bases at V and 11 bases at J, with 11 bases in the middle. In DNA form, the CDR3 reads TGTGCCAGCAGCTTGGGTGAGGGTTGGGCTTTCTTT. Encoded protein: CASSLGEGWAFF.

The CDR3 sequence: CATSDLSTGELFF. The CDR3 DNA sequence: TGTGCCACCAGTGATTTGAGCACCGGGGAGCTGTTTTTT. The chain links TRBV24-1 to TRBJ2-2; D gene ambiguous. Per germline, CDR1 KGHDR and CDR2 SFDVKD. Between the trimmed V and J ends, which lost 0 bases and 4 bases, there was a span of 2 bases. This CDR3 region has 13 residues.

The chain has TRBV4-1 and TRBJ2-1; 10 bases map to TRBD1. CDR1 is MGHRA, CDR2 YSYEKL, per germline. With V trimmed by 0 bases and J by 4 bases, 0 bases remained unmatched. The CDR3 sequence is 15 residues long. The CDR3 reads CASSQEGQGYNEQFF. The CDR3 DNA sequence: TGCGCCAGCAGCCAAGAGGGACAGGGGTACAATGAGCAGTTCTTC.

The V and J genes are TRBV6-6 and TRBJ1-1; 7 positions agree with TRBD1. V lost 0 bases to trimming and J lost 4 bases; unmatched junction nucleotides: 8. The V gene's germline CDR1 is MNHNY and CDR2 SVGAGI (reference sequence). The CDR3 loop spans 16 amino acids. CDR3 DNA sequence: TGTGCCAGCAGTTACTCGAATAGGGGGCCTCGCACTGAAGCTTTCTTT. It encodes CASSYSNRGPRTEAFF.

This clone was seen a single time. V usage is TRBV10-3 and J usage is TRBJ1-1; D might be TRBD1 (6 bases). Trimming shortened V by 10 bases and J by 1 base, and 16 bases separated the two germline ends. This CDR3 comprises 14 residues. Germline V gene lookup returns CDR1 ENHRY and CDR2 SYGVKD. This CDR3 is CATAPGGQNTEAFF. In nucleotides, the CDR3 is TGTGCCACTGCCCCGGGGGGCCAGAACACTGAAGCTTTCTTT.

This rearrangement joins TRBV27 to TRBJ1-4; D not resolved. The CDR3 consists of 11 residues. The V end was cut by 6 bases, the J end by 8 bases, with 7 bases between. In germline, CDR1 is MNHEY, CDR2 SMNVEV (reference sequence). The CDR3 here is CASRRREKLFF. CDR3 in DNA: TGTGCCAGCAGGCGTAGGGAAAAACTGTTTTTT. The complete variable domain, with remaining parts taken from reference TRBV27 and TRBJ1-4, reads EAQVTQNPRYLITVTGKKLTVTCSQNMNHEYMSWYRQDPGLGLRQIYYSMNVEVTDKGDVPEGYKVSRKEKRNFPLILESPSPNQTSLYFCASRRREKLFFGSGTQLSVL.

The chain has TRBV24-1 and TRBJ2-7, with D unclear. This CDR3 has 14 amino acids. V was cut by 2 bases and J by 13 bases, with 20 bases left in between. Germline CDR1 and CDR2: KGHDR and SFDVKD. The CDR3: CATSDSRYSVGGYF. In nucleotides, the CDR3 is TGTGCCACCAGTGATTCCCGGTATTCGGTTGGCGGATACTTC.

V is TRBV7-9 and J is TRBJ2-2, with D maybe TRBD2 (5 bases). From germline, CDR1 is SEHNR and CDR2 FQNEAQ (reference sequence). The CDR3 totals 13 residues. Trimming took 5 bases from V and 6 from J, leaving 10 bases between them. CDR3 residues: CASSPGTAGELFF. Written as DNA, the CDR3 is TGTGCCAGCAGCCCGGGAACCGCCGGGGAGCTGTTTTTT.

CDR3 nucleotide sequence: TGTGCCAGCAGAGACAGGGGTAAGGACACTGAAGCTTTCTTT. Protein sequence: CASRDRGKDTEAFF. The rearrangement links TRBV2 to TRBJ1-1; TRBD1 matches at 8 bases. The CDR3 loop spans 14 amino acids. The V and J ends lost 6 bases and 3 bases, in that order; junction bases with no gene match: 6. Germline V CDR1 and CDR2: SNHLY, FYNNEI.

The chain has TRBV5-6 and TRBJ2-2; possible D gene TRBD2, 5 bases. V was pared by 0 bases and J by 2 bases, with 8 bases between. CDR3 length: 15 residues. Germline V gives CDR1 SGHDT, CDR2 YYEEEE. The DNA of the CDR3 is TGTGCCAGCAGCTTGGGCGGACTTAACACCGGGGAGCTGTTTTTT. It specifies CASSLGGLNTGELFF.

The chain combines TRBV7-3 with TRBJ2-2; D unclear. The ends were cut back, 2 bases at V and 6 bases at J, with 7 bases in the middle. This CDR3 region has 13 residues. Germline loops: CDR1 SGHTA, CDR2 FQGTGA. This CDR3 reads CASSLSSSGELFF. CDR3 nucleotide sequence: TGTGCCAGCAGCTTATCCTCATCCGGGGAGCTGTTTTTT.

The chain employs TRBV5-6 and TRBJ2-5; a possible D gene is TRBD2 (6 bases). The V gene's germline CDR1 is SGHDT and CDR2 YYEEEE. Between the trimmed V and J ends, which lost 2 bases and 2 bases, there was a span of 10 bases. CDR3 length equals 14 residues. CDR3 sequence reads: CASSLVAVQETQYF. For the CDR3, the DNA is TGTGCCAGCAGCTTAGTAGCGGTGCAAGAGACCCAGTACTTC.

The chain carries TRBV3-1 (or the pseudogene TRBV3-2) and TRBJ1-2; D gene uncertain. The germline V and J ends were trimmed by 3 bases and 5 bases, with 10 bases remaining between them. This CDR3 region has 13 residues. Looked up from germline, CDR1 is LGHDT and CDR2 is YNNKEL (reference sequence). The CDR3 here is CASSQVAGYGYTF. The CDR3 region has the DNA TGTGCCAGCAGCCAGGTTGCGGGGTATGGCTACACCTTC.

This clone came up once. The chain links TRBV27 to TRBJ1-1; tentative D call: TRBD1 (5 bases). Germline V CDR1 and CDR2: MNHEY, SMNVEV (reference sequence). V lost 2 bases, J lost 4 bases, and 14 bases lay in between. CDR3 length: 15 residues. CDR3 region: CASSLGIRAGTEAFF. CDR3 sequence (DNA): TGTGCCAGCAGTTTAGGGATCAGGGCTGGCACTGAAGCTTTCTTT.

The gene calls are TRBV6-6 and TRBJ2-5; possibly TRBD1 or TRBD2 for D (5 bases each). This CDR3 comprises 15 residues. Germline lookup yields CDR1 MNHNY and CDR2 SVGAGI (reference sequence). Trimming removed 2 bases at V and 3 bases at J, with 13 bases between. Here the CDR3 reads CASSYKGDRKETQYF. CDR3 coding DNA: TGTGCCAGCAGTTACAAGGGAGACAGAAAAGAGACCCAGTACTTC.

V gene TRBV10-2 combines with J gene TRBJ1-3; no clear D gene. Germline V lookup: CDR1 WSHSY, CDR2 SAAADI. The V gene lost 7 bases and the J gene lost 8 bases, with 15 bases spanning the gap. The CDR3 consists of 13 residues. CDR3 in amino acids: CASTNPGADTIYF. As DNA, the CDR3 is TGCGCCAGCACCAATCCCGGCGCGGACACCATATATTTT.

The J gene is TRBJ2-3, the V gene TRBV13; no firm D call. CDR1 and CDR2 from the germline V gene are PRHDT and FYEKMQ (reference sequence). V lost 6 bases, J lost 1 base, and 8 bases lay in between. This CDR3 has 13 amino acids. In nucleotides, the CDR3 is TGTGCCAGCAGTTTTACTCGCACAGATACGCAGTATTTT. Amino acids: CASSFTRTDTQYF.